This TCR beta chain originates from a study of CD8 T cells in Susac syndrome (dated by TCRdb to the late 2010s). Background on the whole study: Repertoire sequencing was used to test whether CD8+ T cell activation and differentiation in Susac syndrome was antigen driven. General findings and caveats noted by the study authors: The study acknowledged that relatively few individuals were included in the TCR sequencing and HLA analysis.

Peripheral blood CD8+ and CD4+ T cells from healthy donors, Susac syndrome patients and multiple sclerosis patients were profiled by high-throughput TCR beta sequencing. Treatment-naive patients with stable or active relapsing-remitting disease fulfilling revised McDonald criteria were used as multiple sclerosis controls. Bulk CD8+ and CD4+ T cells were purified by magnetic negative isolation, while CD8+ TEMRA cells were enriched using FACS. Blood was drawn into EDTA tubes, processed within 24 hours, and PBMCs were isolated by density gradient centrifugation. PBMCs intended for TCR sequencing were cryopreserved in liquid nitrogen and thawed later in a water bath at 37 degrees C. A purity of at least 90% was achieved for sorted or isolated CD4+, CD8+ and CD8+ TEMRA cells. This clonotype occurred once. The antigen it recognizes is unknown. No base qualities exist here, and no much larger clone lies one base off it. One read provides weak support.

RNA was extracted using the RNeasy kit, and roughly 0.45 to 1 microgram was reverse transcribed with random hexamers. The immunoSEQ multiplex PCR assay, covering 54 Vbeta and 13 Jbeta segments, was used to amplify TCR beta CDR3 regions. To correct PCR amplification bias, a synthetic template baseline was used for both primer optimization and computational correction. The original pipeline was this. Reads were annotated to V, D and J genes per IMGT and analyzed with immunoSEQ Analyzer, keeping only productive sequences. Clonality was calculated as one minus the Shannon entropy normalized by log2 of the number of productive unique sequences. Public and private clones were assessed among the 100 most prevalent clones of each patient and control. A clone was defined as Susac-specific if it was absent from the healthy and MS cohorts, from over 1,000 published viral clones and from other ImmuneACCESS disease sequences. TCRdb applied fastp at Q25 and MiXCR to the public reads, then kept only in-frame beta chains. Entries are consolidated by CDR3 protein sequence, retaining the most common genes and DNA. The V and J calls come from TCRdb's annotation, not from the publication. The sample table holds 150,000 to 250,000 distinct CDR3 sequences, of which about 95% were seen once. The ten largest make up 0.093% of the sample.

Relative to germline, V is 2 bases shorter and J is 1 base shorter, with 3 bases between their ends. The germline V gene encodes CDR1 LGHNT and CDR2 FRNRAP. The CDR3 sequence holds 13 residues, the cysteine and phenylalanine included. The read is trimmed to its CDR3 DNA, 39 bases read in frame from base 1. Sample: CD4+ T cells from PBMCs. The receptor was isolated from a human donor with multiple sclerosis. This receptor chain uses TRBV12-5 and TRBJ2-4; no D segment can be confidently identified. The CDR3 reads CASGLSAKNIQYF. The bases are TGTGCTAGTGGTTTGTCGGCCAAAAACATTCAGTACTTC. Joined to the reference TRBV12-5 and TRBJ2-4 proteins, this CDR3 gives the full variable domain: DARVTQTPRHKVTEMGQEVTMRCQPILGHNTVFWYRQTMMQGLELLAYFRNRAPLDDSGMPKDRFSAEMPDATLATLKIQPSEPRDSAVYFCASGLSAKNIQYFGAGTRLSVL.